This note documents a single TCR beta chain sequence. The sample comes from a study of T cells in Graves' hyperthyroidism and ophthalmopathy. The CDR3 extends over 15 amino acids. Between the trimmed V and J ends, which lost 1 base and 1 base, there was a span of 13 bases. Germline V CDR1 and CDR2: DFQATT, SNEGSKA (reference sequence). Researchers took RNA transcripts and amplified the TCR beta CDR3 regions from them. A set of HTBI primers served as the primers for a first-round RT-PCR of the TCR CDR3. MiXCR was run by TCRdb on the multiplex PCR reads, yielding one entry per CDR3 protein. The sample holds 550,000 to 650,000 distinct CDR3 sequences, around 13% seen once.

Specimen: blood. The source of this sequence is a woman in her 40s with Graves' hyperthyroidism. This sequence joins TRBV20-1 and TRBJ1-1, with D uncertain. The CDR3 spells CSARVGGQANTEAFF. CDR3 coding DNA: TGCAGTGCTAGAGTTGGAGGGCAGGCGAACACTGAAGCTTTCTTT.